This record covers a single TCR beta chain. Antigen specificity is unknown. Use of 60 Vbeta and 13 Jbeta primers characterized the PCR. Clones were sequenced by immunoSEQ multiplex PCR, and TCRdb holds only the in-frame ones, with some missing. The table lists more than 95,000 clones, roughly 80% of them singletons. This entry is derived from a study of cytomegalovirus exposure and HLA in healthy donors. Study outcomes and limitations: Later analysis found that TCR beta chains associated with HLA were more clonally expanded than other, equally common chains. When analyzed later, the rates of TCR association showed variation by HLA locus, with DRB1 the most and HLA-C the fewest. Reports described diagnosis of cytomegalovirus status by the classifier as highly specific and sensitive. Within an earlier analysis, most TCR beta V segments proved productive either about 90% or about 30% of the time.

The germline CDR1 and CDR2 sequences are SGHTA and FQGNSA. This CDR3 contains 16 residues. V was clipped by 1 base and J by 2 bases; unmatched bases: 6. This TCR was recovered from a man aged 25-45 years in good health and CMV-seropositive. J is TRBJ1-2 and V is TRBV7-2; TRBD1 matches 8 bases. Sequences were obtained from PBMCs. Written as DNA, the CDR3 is TGTGCCAGCAGCTTAGTTTCAGGGGGCTTCAACTATGGCTACACCTTC. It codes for CASSLVSGGFNYGYTF.